The T cell receptor (beta chain) described here comes from a study of shared clonotypes between healthy human individuals. Points from the study as a whole: Compared with clonotypes that all four donors shared, non-shared clonotypes had lower generation probabilities. Though the depth was large, rarefaction showed that sorted-subset sequencing was incomplete. Generally, naive subsets (rather than memory subsets) showed larger estimated richness.

The assay was carried out at the deep level. This table comes from immunoSEQ multiplex PCR, and its TCRdb copy is limited to in-frame clones, with some not included. Seen here are about 2.1 million clones, 90% to 95% observed once, and the top ten hold 1.5% to 2%. To note about this clone: No antigen is known for it.

The CDR3 runs to 15 residues. The junction had 12 bases not matched to a gene; V was cut back by 1 base and J by 11 bases. CDR1 is SGHTA, CDR2 FQGNSA, per germline. Naive CD8 cells, CD45RO-negative and positively selected for CCR7, excluded terminally differentiated effector memory CD45RA+ cells. The gene calls are TRBV7-2 and TRBJ1-1; 8 nucleotides agree with TRBD1. The clonotype comes from a man between 18 and 35 years old in good health. Some clones in this sample may be carry-over from other donors' samples. Input material: naive CD8+ T cells from PBMCs. The CDR3 DNA follows: TGTGCCAGCAGCTTAGGGACAGGGTCGGATGAAGCGGCTTTCTTT. It codes for CASSLGTGSDEAAFF.